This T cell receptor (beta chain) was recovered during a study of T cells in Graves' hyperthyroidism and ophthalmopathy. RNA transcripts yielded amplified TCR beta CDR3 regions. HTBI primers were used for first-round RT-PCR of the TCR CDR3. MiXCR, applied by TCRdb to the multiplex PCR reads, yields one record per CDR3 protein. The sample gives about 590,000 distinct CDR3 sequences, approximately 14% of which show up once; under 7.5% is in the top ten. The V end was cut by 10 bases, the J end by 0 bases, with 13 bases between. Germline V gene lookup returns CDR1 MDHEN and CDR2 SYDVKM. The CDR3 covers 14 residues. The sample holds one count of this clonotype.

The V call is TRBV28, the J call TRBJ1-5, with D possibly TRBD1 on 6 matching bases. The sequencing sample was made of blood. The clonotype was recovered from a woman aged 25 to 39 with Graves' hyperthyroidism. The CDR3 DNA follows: TGTGCCACCAGAGGGGGTCATAGCAATCAGCCCCAGCATTTT. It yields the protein CATRGGHSNQPQHF. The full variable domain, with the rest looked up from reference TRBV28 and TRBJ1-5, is DVKVTQSSRYLVKRTGEKVFLECVQDMDHENMFWYRQDPGLGLRLIYFSYDVKMKEKGDIPEGYSVSREKKERFSLILESASTNQTSMYLCATRGGHSNQPQHFGDGTRLSIL.